Shown below are 22 T cell receptor beta chains from a single sample sequenced in a study of OX40 agonist ivuxolimab in advanced cancers. Profiling relied on immunoSEQ multiplex PCR, and the TCRdb table lists in-frame clones only, not all of them. The table includes about 49,000 clones, approximately 81% detected once. The sequencing used CD4+ or CD8+ T cells sorted from blood, collected in a trial of the OX40 agonist ivuxolimab. All receptors come from an adult with an advanced solid tumor such as melanoma, head and neck, liver or kidney cancer.

This clone was picked up a small number of times. This rearrangement joins TRBV14 to TRBJ1-3; D gene unclear. Germline lookup yields CDR1 SGHDN and CDR2 FVKESK. The CDR3 spans 17 residues. V was shortened by 2 bases and J by 0 bases, with 14 bases between the two germline ends. CDR3 coding DNA: TGTGCCAGCAGCCAAACCAAGTCCATCAGCTCTGGAAACACCATATATTTT. Protein sequence: CASSQTKSISSGNTIYF.

The genes are TRBV14 and TRBJ2-5; D possibly uses TRBD1 or TRBD2 (6 bases each). The CDR3 contains 15 residues. V gave up 4 bases and J gave up 5 bases, with 17 bases separating them. CDR1 and CDR2 (germline): SGHDN, FVKESK. CDR3 nucleotides: TGTGCCAGCAGCCCCTACCGGGGGCAAGGGGAGACCCAGTACTTC. It encodes CASSPYRGQGETQYF.

The rearrangement uses TRBV4-1 and TRBJ2-1, with D perhaps matching TRBD1 or TRBD2 (6 bases each). The CDR3 has 15 residues. V was cut by 0 bases and J by 8 bases, with 14 bases left in between. Germline V CDR1 and CDR2: MGHRA, YSYEKL. DNA for the CDR3: TGCGCCAGCAGCCAAGAGAACGGGGGCGGCGATGAGCAGTTCTTC. Encoded protein: CASSQENGGGDEQFF.

The chain uses TRBV2 and TRBJ2-2; tentative D call: TRBD1 (6 bases). Per the germline V gene, CDR1 is SNHLY and CDR2 is FYNNEI. Trimming took 7 bases from V and 4 from J, leaving 13 bases between them. The CDR3 runs 14 residues. CDR3 protein: CASIPRGGTGELFF. In DNA form, the CDR3 reads TGTGCCAGCATACCCAGGGGTGGCACCGGGGAGCTGTTTTTT.

The chain carries TRBV6-6 and TRBJ2-7; D ambiguous. V gave up 0 bases and J gave up 0 bases, with 6 bases separating them. This CDR3 is 14 amino acids long. Germline V gene data show CDR1 as MNHNY and CDR2 as SVGAGI (reference sequence). The CDR3 region has the DNA TGTGCCAGCAGTTACTCGTACCGCTCCTACGAGCAGTACTTC. This codes for CASSYSYRSYEQYF.

The V call is TRBV28, the J call TRBJ2-2; D possibly corresponds to TRBD1 (6 bases). Trimming cost V 2 bases and J 3 bases, with 10 bases left between them. This CDR3 has 15 residues. CDR1 MDHEN and CDR2 SYDVKM come from the germline V gene. Written as DNA, the CDR3 is TGTGCCAGCAGTTTACCACAGGGTTACACCGGGGAGCTGTTTTTT. Protein: CASSLPQGYTGELFF.

The CDR3 bases are TGTGCCATCAGTGAGGAAGAAGCGGGGCCCGGGGTAGATACGCAGTATTTT. Translating it yields CAISEEEAGPGVDTQYF. This chain connects TRBV10-3 to TRBJ2-3; 7 nucleotides align to TRBD2. V lost 2 bases, J lost 5 bases, and 13 bases stayed unmatched. The CDR3 length is 17 residues. Germline V gene sequence: CDR1 ENHRY, CDR2 SYGVKD.

This chain uses TRBV10-2 with TRBJ1-2, with unresolved D. The V and J ends lost 7 bases and 0 bases respectively, with 9 bases between them. In germline, CDR1 is WSHSY, CDR2 SAAADI. The CDR3 sequence is 13 residues long. The CDR3 region is CASTARSNYGYTF. The CDR3 nucleotides are TGCGCCAGCACAGCAAGGTCTAACTATGGCTACACCTTC.

The chain is built from TRBV15 and TRBJ1-3, with 7 bases matching TRBD1. CDR3 length equals 15 residues. V dropped 3 bases and J dropped 5; count of bases not matched to a gene: 7. Germline values: CDR1 LNHNV, CDR2 YYDKDF (reference sequence). This CDR3 is CATSRDRTDRNTIYF. CDR3 DNA sequence: TGTGCCACCAGCAGGGACAGGACAGACCGAAACACCATATATTTT.

The chain combines TRBV9 with TRBJ1-1; the D is unclear. This CDR3 spans 13 amino acids. Looked up from germline, CDR1 is SGDLS and CDR2 is YYNGEE. V was shortened by 0 bases and J by 6 bases, with 9 bases between the two germline ends. In DNA form, the CDR3 reads TGTGCCAGCAGCGTAGGACAAGGGTCTGAAGCTTTCTTT. Protein sequence: CASSVGQGSEAFF.

This chain joins TRBV7-9 and TRBJ2-7; D uncertain. Trimming left V 2 bases short and J 7 bases short, with 6 bases between. In germline, CDR1 is SEHNR, CDR2 FQNEAQ (reference sequence). There are 11 residues in the CDR3. The CDR3 protein is CASSLSREQYF. The CDR3 DNA reads as TGTGCCAGCAGCTTAAGCCGGGAGCAGTACTTC.

This sequence joins TRBV7-9 and TRBJ2-1; 9 nucleotides match TRBD1. J lost 4 bases, V lost 5 bases, and 6 bases had no gene match. CDR1 is SEHNR, CDR2 FQNEAQ, per germline (reference sequence). This CDR3 has 15 residues. The CDR3 sequence: CASSQRQGVYNEQFF. The CDR3 region has the DNA TGTGCCAGCAGCCAAAGACAGGGGGTTTACAATGAGCAGTTCTTC.

This chain uses TRBV6-4 with TRBJ1-2; D is undetermined. The germline gives CDR1 MRHNA, CDR2 SNTAGT. The germline V and J ends were trimmed by 0 bases and 8 bases, with 10 bases remaining between them. The CDR3 totals 13 residues. The CDR3 sequence: CASSDSGGIGYTF. The DNA of the CDR3 is TGTGCCAGCAGTGACTCGGGCGGTATAGGCTACACCTTC.

This chain uses TRBV19 with TRBJ2-1; 7 positions match TRBD2. CDR1 is LNHDA, CDR2 SQIVND, per germline (reference sequence). V was clipped by 7 bases and J by 4 bases; unmatched bases: 7. The CDR3 is 14 residues long. The CDR3 DNA is TGTGCCAGTAAACCTAGCGGTACGTACAATGAGCAGTTCTTC. Protein: CASKPSGTYNEQFF.

The genes are TRBV28 and TRBJ1-5; D unresolved. Germline lookup yields CDR1 MDHEN and CDR2 SYDVKM. V was shortened by 6 bases and J by 0 bases, with 9 bases between the two germline ends. The length of the CDR3 is 14 residues. The CDR3 DNA sequence: TGTGCCAGCAGGACTGAGTATAGCAATCAGCCCCAGCATTTT. It specifies CASRTEYSNQPQHF. Variable domain in full (rest from reference TRBV28 and TRBJ1-5): DVKVTQSSRYLVKRTGEKVFLECVQDMDHENMFWYRQDPGLGLRLIYFSYDVKMKEKGDIPEGYSVSREKKERFSLILESASTNQTSMYLCASRTEYSNQPQHFGDGTRLSIL.

The V call is TRBV27, the J call TRBJ1-6, with D unclear. V was pared by 5 bases and J by 8 bases, with 16 bases between. The CDR3 totals 15 residues. In germline, CDR1 is MNHEY, CDR2 SMNVEV (reference sequence). In nucleotides, the CDR3 is TGTGCCAGCAGTGCCCATGAGGGTTTTGATTCACCCCTCCACTTT. Translation gives CASSAHEGFDSPLHF.

This rearrangement joins TRBV9 to TRBJ1-5; D might be TRBD1 (5 bases). V shed 4 bases and J shed 3 bases, with 11 bases lying between them. The CDR3 has 14 amino acids. Germline CDR1 reads SGDLS; CDR2 reads YYNGEE. The CDR3, as DNA: TGTGCCAGCAGCCCCGGGGGATCCAATCAGCCCCAGCATTTT. It yields the protein CASSPGGSNQPQHF.

This rearrangement joins TRBV6-5 to TRBJ1-1; no reliable D call. V lost 0 bases and J 5 bases, leaving 7 bases between the germline ends. This CDR3 spans 13 amino acids. Germline-derived CDR1 and CDR2 are MNHEY and SVGAGI. In DNA, the CDR3 is TGTGCCAGCAGTTACTCGCCAGGAACTGAAGCTTTCTTT. Translation: CASSYSPGTEAFF.

CDR3 nucleotide sequence: TGTGCCAGCAGTTTAGGACAGGGTTCCTACGAGCAGTACTTC. As protein: CASSLGQGSYEQYF. This rearrangement joins TRBV28 to TRBJ2-7, with TRBD1 matching over 8 bases. The CDR3 runs 14 residues. The junction had 1 base not matched to a gene; V was cut back by 2 bases and J by 1 base. Germline V lookup: CDR1 MDHEN, CDR2 SYDVKM.

The gene calls are TRBV25-1 and TRBJ2-4; TRBD1 matches at 7 bases. Unmatched junction bases numbered 6, after V lost 2 bases and J lost 8 bases. Germline lookup yields CDR1 MGHDK and CDR2 SYGVNS. The CDR3 sequence is 14 residues long. CDR3: CASSEPTGSDIQYF. The CDR3 DNA sequence: TGTGCCAGCAGTGAACCGACAGGGTCGGACATTCAGTACTTC.

The V gene is TRBV28, the J gene TRBJ1-6, with 9 bases lining up with TRBD1. With V trimmed by 4 bases and J by 7 bases, 5 bases remained unmatched. From germline, CDR1 is MDHEN and CDR2 SYDVKM. CDR3 size: 15 residues. CDR3 residues: CASSSTGGSNSPLHF. CDR3 bases: TGTGCCAGCAGTTCGACAGGGGGTTCAAATTCACCCCTCCACTTT.

V gene TRBV19 combines with J gene TRBJ2-6; possibly TRBD1 for D (5 bases). Germline CDR1 and CDR2: LNHDA and SQIVND (reference sequence). The CDR3 is 16 amino acids. Trimming shortened V by 1 base and J by 0 bases, and 7 bases separated the two germline ends. The CDR3 spells CASSIVGHSGANVLTF. In nucleotides, the CDR3 is TGTGCCAGTAGTATAGTCGGACACTCTGGGGCCAACGTCCTGACTTTC.